The 14 T cell receptor beta chains reported below all come from one sample, sequenced in a study of blood T cell repertoires in COVID-19. Clones were sequenced by immunoSEQ multiplex PCR, and TCRdb holds only the in-frame ones, with some missing. The sample lists about 160,000 clones, less than 85% occurring once. Sequencing used peripheral blood. The receptors were gathered from a woman aged 60-75 years with COVID-19, enrolled during active disease.

The chain has TRBV2 and TRBJ1-3; D ambiguous. The CDR3 loop spans 12 amino acids. Germline CDR1 SNHLY, CDR2 FYNNEI. The germline V and J ends were trimmed by 7 bases and 0 bases, with 4 bases remaining between them. The CDR3 loop reads CASTSSGNTIYF. The DNA for the CDR3 is TGTGCCAGCACCTCCTCTGGAAACACCATATATTTT.

The rearrangement links TRBV11-2 to TRBJ2-7, with TRBD1 matching over 8 bases. CDR3 length: 14 residues. V lost 0 bases and J lost 3; bases outside the gene matches: 1. From germline, CDR1 is SGHAT and CDR2 FQNNGV. Written as DNA, the CDR3 is TGTGCCAGCAGCTTAGACAGGGGGCACTACGAGCAGTACTTC. It yields the protein CASSLDRGHYEQYF.

J is TRBJ1-5 and V is TRBV14, with D uncertain. Per the germline V gene, CDR1 is SGHDN and CDR2 is FVKESK. V was clipped by 5 bases and J by 7 bases, with 12 bases between them. This CDR3 is 13 amino acids long. CDR3: CASSEGIGQPQHF. The CDR3, as DNA: TGTGCCAGCAGCGAGGGAATTGGACAGCCCCAGCATTTT.

The chain uses TRBV14 and TRBJ1-1; D call uncertain. V lost 1 base and J lost 0, with 9 bases in between. Per the germline V gene, CDR1 is SGHDN and CDR2 is FVKESK. CDR3 length equals 15 residues. The CDR3 spells CASSQVTHLNTEAFF. CDR3 nucleotide sequence: TGTGCCAGCAGCCAAGTAACACACCTGAACACTGAAGCTTTCTTT.

This clone was found a few times. The chain couples TRBV4-1 to TRBJ1-5, with TRBD1 matching over 8 bases. This CDR3 comprises 14 residues. V was pared by 3 bases and J by 7 bases, with 5 bases of the junction left unmatched. Germline CDR1 is MGHRA and CDR2 is YSYEKL. CDR3 sequence: CASSHGQGGQPQHF. DNA of the CDR3: TGCGCCAGCAGCCACGGACAGGGAGGGCAGCCCCAGCATTTT.

This clone was counted a single time. The V gene is TRBV5-1, the J gene TRBJ2-5; D uncertain. This CDR3 has 13 residues. In germline, CDR1 is SGHRS, CDR2 YFSETQ. Trimming took 4 bases from V and 3 from J, leaving 10 bases between them. The DNA for the CDR3 is TGCGCCAGCAGCGCTGGCCCAGAAGAGACCCAGTACTTC. Its protein product is CASSAGPEETQYF.

CDR3 region: CASRRTGGSQPQHF. CDR3 nucleotides: TGTGCCAGTAGGCGGACAGGGGGATCTCAGCCCCAGCATTTT. V usage is TRBV19 and J usage is TRBJ1-5, with TRBD1 identical over 10 bases. The CDR3 consists of 14 residues. Germline trimming cut 6 bases from V and 6 bases from J; bases unmatched to any gene: 5. The germline CDR1 and CDR2 sequences are LNHDA and SQIVND (reference sequence). Variable domain in full (rest from reference TRBV19 and TRBJ1-5): DGGITQSPKYLFRKEGQNVTLSCEQNLNHDAMYWYRQDPGQGLRLIYYSQIVNDFQKGDIAEGYSVSREKKESFPLTVTSAQKNPTAFYLCASRRTGGSQPQHFGDGTRLSIL.

The chain has TRBV20-1 and TRBJ2-7; TRBD2 agrees at 10 bases. The CDR3 length is 16 residues. The V gene's germline CDR1 is DFQATT and CDR2 SNEGSKA (reference sequence). V shed 3 bases, J shed 3 bases, and the junction held 11 bases outside the gene matches. The CDR3 bases are TGCAGTGCTAGTGGACTAGCGGAGAAGGTTCACTACGAGCAGTACTTC. As protein: CSASGLAEKVHYEQYF.

J is TRBJ2-1 and V is TRBV2, with D unresolved. V was cut by 4 bases and J by 10 bases, with 11 bases left in between. The CDR3 totals 12 residues. The germline V gene has CDR1 SNHLY and CDR2 FYNNEI. CDR3 region: CASSGRGREQFF. The CDR3 DNA reads TGTGCCAGCAGTGGGAGAGGTCGAGAGCAGTTCTTC.

This rearrangement joins TRBV2 to TRBJ2-1; 12 bases are a match to TRBD2. Per the germline V gene, CDR1 is SNHLY and CDR2 is FYNNEI. J was trimmed by 12 bases and V by 7 bases; bases with no gene match: 16. The CDR3 consists of 16 residues. The CDR3 is CASTQGASGRAARQFF. CDR3 nucleotides: TGTGCCAGCACCCAAGGGGCTAGCGGGAGGGCGGCTCGGCAGTTCTTC.

As concerns this clone: A read error is the likely source, as a far larger clone sits one nucleotide away. The CDR3 loop reads CASSFTGGNQPQHF. The CDR3 bases are TGCGCCAGCAGCTTTACAGGGGGCAATCAGCCCCAGCATTTT. The J gene is TRBJ1-5, the V gene TRBV5-1; 7 bases line up with TRBD1. V dropped 2 bases and J dropped 2; count of bases not matched to a gene: 1. The length of the CDR3 is 14 residues. Germline assignment: CDR1 SGHRS and CDR2 YFSETQ. The variable domain in full, with the rest retrieved from reference TRBV5-1 and TRBJ1-5, is KAGVTQTPRYLIKTRGQQVTLSCSPISGHRSVSWYQQTPGQGLQFLFEYFSETQRNKGNFPGRFSGRQFSNSRSEMNVSTLELGDSALYLCASSFTGGNQPQHFGDGTRLSIL.

The J gene is TRBJ1-2, the V gene TRBV19; 9 bases align to TRBD1. J gave up 8 bases and V 3 bases, and 10 bases lay outside the gene matches. Looked up from germline, CDR1 is LNHDA and CDR2 is SQIVND (reference sequence). This CDR3 comprises 15 residues. CDR3 region: CASSILGTGFLGYTF. In nucleotides, the CDR3 is TGTGCCAGTAGTATCTTGGGGACAGGGTTTCTCGGCTACACCTTC.

This sequence joins TRBV6-6 and TRBJ2-3; D unresolved. V dropped 2 bases and J dropped 1 base, with 10 bases sitting between them. The CDR3 covers 15 residues. The germline CDR1 and CDR2 sequences are MNHNY and SVGAGI (reference sequence). The DNA of the CDR3 is TGTGCCAGCAGTTACCGCCTAGTTGGCACAGATACGCAGTATTTT. This sequence encodes CASSYRLVGTDTQYF.

In DNA, the CDR3 is TGTGCCACCAGCAAACCAAGCCTGAATCAGCCCCAGCATTTT. Its translation: CATSKPSLNQPQHF. The chain couples TRBV15 to TRBJ1-5; D is undetermined. The CDR3 contains 14 residues. V was cut by 4 bases and J by 4 bases, with 11 bases left in between. Germline CDR1 and CDR2: LNHNV and YYDKDF (reference sequence). The full variable domain, rest sourced from reference TRBV15 and TRBJ1-5, is DAMVIQNPRYQVTQFGKPVTLSCSQTLNHNVMYWYQQKSSQAPKLLFHYYDKDFNNEADTPDNFQSRRPNTSFCFLDIRSPGLGDTAMYLCATSKPSLNQPQHFGDGTRLSIL.